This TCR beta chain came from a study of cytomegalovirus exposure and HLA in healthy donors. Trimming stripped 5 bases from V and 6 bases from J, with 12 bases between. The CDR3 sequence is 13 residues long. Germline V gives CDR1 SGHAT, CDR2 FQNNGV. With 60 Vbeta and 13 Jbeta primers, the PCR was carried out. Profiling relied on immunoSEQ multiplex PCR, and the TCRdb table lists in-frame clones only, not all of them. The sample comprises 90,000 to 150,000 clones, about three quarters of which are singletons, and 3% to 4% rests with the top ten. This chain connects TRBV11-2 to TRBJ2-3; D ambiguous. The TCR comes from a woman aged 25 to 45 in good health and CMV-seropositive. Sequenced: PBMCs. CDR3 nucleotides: TGTGCCAGCAGCCCCTCTAGTGGGGATACGCAGTATTTT. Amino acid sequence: CASSPSSGDTQYF.